This is a list of T cell receptor beta chains from one sample in a study of T-cell reconstitution after alpha-beta-depleted transplantation in children. Using its own MiXCR run on the PCR reads, TCRdb lists one record per CDR3 protein. Of approximately 500,000 distinct CDR3 sequences listed, under 12% are singletons. This sample comprised PBMCs, obtained before TCRalphabeta/CD19-depleted stem cell transplant. The receptors were gathered from a child aged 2-15 years with inherited bone marrow failure, due to receive a stem cell transplant. The CDR3 runs from the conserved cysteine through the conserved F or W. The order of the fields is V gene, D gene, J gene, CDR3 protein. A D gene is named only where the DNA matches it firmly.

V gene: TRBV29-1
D gene: NA
J gene: TRBJ1-2
CDR3 protein: CSVATELYGYTF

V gene: TRBV7-2
D gene: NA
J gene: TRBJ2-2
CDR3 protein: CASSFIGMTGELFF

V gene: TRBV12-3/TRBV12-4
D gene: TRBD2
J gene: TRBJ2-5
CDR3 protein: CASSFMTSFETQYF

V gene: TRBV29-1
D gene: NA
J gene: TRBJ2-7
CDR3 protein: CSVEDRGAPNEQYF

V gene: TRBV20-1
D gene: TRBD2
J gene: TRBJ2-7
CDR3 protein: CSARRLAEAEEQYF

V gene: TRBV4-3
D gene: TRBD1
J gene: TRBJ2-1
CDR3 protein: CASSQIGQGAFRNEQFF

V gene: TRBV12-3/TRBV12-4
D gene: NA
J gene: TRBJ2-2
CDR3 protein: CASSLGGGELFF

V gene: TRBV10-3
D gene: NA
J gene: TRBJ2-1
CDR3 protein: CAISLGTTNEQFF

V gene: TRBV7-9
D gene: NA
J gene: TRBJ2-7
CDR3 protein: CASSPPDNSYEQYF

V gene: TRBV5-1
D gene: NA
J gene: TRBJ2-2
CDR3 protein: CASSFINTGELFF

V gene: TRBV7-8
D gene: TRBD2
J gene: TRBJ2-7
CDR3 protein: CASSLVGGGLEREGQREQYF

V gene: TRBV5-1
D gene: TRBD1
J gene: TRBJ2-1
CDR3 protein: CASSSTGTGGYNEQFF

V gene: TRBV6-2/TRBV6-3
D gene: TRBD2
J gene: TRBJ2-1
CDR3 protein: CASSPGLAMPNEQFF

V gene: TRBV5-4
D gene: TRBD2
J gene: TRBJ2-1
CDR3 protein: CASSSGTSYDEQFF

V gene: TRBV5-6
D gene: TRBD2
J gene: TRBJ2-1
CDR3 protein: CASSKRLAGDYNEQFF

V gene: TRBV14
D gene: NA
J gene: TRBJ2-5
CDR3 protein: CASSQGSNRETQYF

V gene: TRBV7-6
D gene: TRBD2
J gene: TRBJ2-7
CDR3 protein: CASSPLGAGGYEQYF

V gene: TRBV5-1
D gene: NA
J gene: TRBJ2-5
CDR3 protein: CASSFLRADQETQYF

V gene: TRBV10-1
D gene: NA
J gene: TRBJ2-1
CDR3 protein: CASSDLAPRNEQFF

V gene: TRBV24-1
D gene: TRBD1
J gene: TRBJ2-3
CDR3 protein: CATSDFTDRADTQYF

V gene: TRBV6-1
D gene: TRBD1
J gene: TRBJ2-1
CDR3 protein: CASNPGQFSSYNEQFF

V gene: TRBV4-1
D gene: NA
J gene: TRBJ1-1
CDR3 protein: CASSYPGRVNTEAFF

V gene: TRBV20-1
D gene: TRBD2
J gene: TRBJ2-1
CDR3 protein: CSARWPSGIYNEQFF

V gene: TRBV20-1
D gene: TRBD2
J gene: TRBJ2-7
CDR3 protein: CSARDPLREASYEQYF

V gene: TRBV7-9
D gene: NA
J gene: TRBJ1-1
CDR3 protein: CASSSAQVNTEAFF

V gene: TRBV20-1
D gene: TRBD2
J gene: TRBJ2-7
CDR3 protein: CSARDSRKAGLSSYEQYF

V gene: TRBV13
D gene: NA
J gene: TRBJ1-1
CDR3 protein: CASSREFAMDTEAFF

V gene: TRBV5-1
D gene: TRBD2
J gene: TRBJ2-2
CDR3 protein: CASSAPAGGPIGELFF

V gene: TRBV7-9
D gene: NA
J gene: TRBJ2-7
CDR3 protein: CASSAGYHEQYF

V gene: TRBV5-1
D gene: TRBD2
J gene: TRBJ2-1
CDR3 protein: CASSWRTSPFAEQFF

V gene: TRBV29-1
D gene: NA
J gene: TRBJ2-1
CDR3 protein: CSVAGWAGRGNELFF

V gene: TRBV28
D gene: NA
J gene: TRBJ2-7
CDR3 protein: CASSHRGWGGFEQYF

V gene: TRBV20-1
D gene: NA
J gene: TRBJ2-4
CDR3 protein: CCARIGAGAKNIQYF

V gene: TRBV20-1
D gene: NA
J gene: TRBJ1-5
CDR3 protein: CSAKGYASNQPQHF

V gene: TRBV20-1
D gene: NA
J gene: TRBJ2-3
CDR3 protein: CSARDSAASTDTQYF

V gene: TRBV12-3/TRBV12-4
D gene: NA
J gene: TRBJ2-2
CDR3 protein: CASTPPVVGTGELFF

V gene: TRBV29-1
D gene: TRBD2
J gene: TRBJ2-1
CDR3 protein: CSVWGTSGSDEQFF

V gene: TRBV12-3/TRBV12-4
D gene: TRBD1
J gene: TRBJ1-2
CDR3 protein: CASSLKTGAGGYTF

V gene: TRBV12-3/TRBV12-4
D gene: TRBD1
J gene: TRBJ1-5
CDR3 protein: CASSPGDRGPQPQHF

V gene: TRBV20-1
D gene: NA
J gene: TRBJ1-5
CDR3 protein: CSASGHSNQPQHF

V gene: TRBV25-1
D gene: NA
J gene: TRBJ2-5
CDR3 protein: CASSDFPIAESGETQYF

V gene: TRBV6-6
D gene: NA
J gene: TRBJ1-6
CDR3 protein: CASSYRDNSPLHF

V gene: TRBV6-5
D gene: NA
J gene: TRBJ1-2
CDR3 protein: CASSSNLGLLRGYTF